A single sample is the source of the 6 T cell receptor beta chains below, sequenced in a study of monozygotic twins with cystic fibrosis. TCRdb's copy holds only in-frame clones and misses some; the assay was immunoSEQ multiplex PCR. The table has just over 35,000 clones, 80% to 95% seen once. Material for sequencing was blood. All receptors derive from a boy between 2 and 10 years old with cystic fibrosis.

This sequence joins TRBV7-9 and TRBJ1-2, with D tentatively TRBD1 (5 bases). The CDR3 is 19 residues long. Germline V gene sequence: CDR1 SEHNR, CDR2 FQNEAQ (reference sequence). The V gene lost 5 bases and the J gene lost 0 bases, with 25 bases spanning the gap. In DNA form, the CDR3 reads TGTGCCAGCAGCCCAAAGGATGCCAGGAGGGGATTAACTAACTATGGCTACACCTTC. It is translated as CASSPKDARRGLTNYGYTF.

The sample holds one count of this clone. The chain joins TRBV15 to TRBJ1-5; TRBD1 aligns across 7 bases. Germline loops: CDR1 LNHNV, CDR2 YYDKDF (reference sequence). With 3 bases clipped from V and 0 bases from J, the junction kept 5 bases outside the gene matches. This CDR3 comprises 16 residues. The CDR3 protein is CATSSIDRVSNQPQHF. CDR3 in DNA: TGTGCCACCAGCAGCATTGACAGGGTTAGCAATCAGCCCCAGCATTTT.

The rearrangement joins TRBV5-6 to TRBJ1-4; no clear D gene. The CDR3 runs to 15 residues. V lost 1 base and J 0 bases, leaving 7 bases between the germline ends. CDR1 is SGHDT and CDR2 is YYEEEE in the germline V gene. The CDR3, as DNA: TGTGCCAGCAGCTTGCTACGGGCAACTAATGAAAAACTGTTTTTT. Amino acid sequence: CASSLLRATNEKLFF.

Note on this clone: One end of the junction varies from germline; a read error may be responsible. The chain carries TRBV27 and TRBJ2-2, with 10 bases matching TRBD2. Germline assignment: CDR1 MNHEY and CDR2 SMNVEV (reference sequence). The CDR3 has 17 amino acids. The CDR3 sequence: CASSLSTGLAKTGELFF. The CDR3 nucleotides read TGTGCCAGCAGTTTATCAACGGGACTAGCGAAGACCGGGGAGCTGTTTTTT.

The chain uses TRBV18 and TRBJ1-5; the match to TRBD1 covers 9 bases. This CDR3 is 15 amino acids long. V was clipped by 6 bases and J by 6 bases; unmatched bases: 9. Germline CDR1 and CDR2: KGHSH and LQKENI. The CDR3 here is CASSTTGGGGQPQHF. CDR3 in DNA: TGTGCCAGCTCCACCACAGGGGGCGGGGGTCAGCCCCAGCATTTT.

The CDR3, as DNA: TGCGCCAGCAGGGCGGCGGGACAGGGGATTTATGAGCAGTTCTTC. Protein product: CASRAAGQGIYEQFF. The V and J genes are TRBV5-1 and TRBJ2-1; 10 nucleotides match TRBD1. The V gene's germline CDR1 is SGHRS and CDR2 YFSETQ. The CDR3 totals 15 residues. V was pared by 5 bases and J by 8 bases, with 10 bases of the junction left unmatched.